Detailed here is one T cell receptor beta chain. These data come from a study of OX40 agonist ivuxolimab in advanced cancers. For the study at large: Patients received ivuxolimab, an intravenous treatment, every 2 weeks at 0.01 to 10 mg/kg. Patients undergoing dose escalation presented with hepatocellular carcinoma, melanoma, renal cell or head and neck cancer.

The CDR3 has 13 amino acids. Between the trimmed V and J ends, which lost 6 bases and 1 base, there was a span of 10 bases. Germline CDR1 SNHLY, CDR2 FYNNEI. Libraries were prepared by immunoSEQ multiplex PCR; TCRdb keeps only in-frame clonotypes and omits some of them. The table has 60,000 to 70,000 clones, around 80% seen once. V and J are TRBV2 and TRBJ2-7; the D is unclear. The sample in question was CD4+ or CD8+ T cells sorted from blood, obtained in a trial of the OX40 agonist ivuxolimab. This clonotype was sampled from an adult with an advanced solid tumor such as melanoma, head and neck, liver or kidney cancer. The CDR3 nucleotides read TGTGCCAGCAGCAGCTACGAATCCTACGAGCAGTACTTC. Amino acids: CASSSYESYEQYF.